The 3 T cell receptor beta chains below come from one sample, sequenced in a study of T-cell memory formation after mild COVID-19. TCRdb reprocessed the 5' RACE reads with MiXCR, giving one entry per CDR3 protein. The table has roughly 450,000 distinct CDR3 sequences, approximately 18% seen once. The material sequenced was PBMCs or a T cell subset sorted from them (not recorded which). The receptors come from a man between 18 and 35 years old who had mild COVID-19 (a few samples of this study predate the infection). Cell type and time point are not known.

The chain links TRBV29-1 to TRBJ2-5; no definite D call. The CDR3 length is 10 residues. V lost 2 bases and J lost 7, with 5 bases in between. CDR1 SQVTM and CDR2 ANQGSEA come from the germline V gene. In DNA form, the CDR3 reads TGCAGCGTTGAAAAGGGGACCCAGTACTTC. Amino acids: CSVEKGTQYF.

This clonotype was counted ten times or more. The chain recombines TRBV7-9 with TRBJ2-7; 8 bases are shared with TRBD1. Germline V gene data show CDR1 as SEHNR and CDR2 as FQNEAQ (reference sequence). The CDR3 covers 14 residues. The ends lost 7 bases at V and 0 bases at J; junction bases unmatched: 5. This CDR3 reads CASKQQGGSYEQYF. The CDR3 DNA reads TGTGCCAGCAAACAACAGGGGGGCTCCTACGAGCAGTACTTC.

The chain uses TRBV28 and TRBJ1-5; no clear D. Germline V gene sequence: CDR1 MDHEN, CDR2 SYDVKM. There are 14 residues in the CDR3. V gave up 2 bases and J gave up 5 bases, with 10 bases separating them. The chain's CDR3 is CASSLRGYHQPQHF. In nucleotides, the CDR3 is TGTGCCAGCAGTTTACGGGGTTATCATCAGCCCCAGCATTTT.